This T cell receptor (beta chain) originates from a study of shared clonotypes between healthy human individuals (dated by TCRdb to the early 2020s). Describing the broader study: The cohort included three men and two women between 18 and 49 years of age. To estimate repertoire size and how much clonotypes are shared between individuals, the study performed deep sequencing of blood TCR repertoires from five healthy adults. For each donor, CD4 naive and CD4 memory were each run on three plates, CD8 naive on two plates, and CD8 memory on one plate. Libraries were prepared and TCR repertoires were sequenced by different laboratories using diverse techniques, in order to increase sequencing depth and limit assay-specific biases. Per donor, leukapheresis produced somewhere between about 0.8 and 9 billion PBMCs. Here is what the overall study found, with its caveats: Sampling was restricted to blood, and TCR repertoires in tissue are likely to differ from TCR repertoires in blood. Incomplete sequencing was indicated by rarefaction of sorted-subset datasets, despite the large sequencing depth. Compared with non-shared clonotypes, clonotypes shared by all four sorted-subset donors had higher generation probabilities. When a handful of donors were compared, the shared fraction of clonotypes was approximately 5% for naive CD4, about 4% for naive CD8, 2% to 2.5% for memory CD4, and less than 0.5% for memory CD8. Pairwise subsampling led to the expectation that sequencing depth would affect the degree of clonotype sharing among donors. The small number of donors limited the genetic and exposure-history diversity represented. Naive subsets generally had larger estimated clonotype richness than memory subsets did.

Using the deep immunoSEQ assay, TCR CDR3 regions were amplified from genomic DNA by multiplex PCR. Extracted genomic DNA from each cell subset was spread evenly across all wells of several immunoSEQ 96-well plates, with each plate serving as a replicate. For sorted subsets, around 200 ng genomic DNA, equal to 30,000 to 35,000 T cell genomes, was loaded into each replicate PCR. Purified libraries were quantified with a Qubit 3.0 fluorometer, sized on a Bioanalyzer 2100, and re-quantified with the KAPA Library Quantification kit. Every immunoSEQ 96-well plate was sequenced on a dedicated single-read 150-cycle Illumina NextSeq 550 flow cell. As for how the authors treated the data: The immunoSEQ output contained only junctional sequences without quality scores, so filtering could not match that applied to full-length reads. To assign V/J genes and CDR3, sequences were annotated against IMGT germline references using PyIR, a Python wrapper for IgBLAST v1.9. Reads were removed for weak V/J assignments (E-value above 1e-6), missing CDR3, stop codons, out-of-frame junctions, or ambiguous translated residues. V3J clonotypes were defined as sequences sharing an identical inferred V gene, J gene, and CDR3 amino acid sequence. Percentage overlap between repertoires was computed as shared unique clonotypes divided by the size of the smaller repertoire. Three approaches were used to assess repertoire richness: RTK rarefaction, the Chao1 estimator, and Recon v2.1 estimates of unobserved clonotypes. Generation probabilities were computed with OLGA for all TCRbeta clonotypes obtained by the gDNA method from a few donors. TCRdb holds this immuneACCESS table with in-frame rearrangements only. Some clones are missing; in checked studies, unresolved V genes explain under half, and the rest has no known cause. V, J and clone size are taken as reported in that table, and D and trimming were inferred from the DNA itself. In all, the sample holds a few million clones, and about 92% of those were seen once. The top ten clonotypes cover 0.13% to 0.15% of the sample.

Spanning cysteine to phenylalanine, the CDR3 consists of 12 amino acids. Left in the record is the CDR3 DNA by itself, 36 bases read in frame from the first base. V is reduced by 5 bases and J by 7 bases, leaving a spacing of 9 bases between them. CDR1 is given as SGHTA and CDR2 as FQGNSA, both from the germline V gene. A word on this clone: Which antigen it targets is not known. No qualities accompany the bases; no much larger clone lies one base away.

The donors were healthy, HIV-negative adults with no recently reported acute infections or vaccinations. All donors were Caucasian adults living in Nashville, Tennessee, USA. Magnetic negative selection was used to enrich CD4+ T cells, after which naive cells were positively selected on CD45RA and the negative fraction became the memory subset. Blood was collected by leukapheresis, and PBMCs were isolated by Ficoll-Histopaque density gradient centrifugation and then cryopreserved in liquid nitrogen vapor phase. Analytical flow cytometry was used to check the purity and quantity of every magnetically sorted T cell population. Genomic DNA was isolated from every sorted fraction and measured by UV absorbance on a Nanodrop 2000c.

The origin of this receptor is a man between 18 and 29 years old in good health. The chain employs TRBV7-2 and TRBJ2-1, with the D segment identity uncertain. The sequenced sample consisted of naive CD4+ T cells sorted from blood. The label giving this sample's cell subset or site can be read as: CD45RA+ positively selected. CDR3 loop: CASSAQVNEQFF. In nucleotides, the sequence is TGTGCCAGCAGCGCTCAGGTAAATGAGCAGTTCTTC. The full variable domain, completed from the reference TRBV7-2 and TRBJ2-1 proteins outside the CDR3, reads GAGVSQSPSNKVTEKGKDVELRCDPISGHTALYWYRQSLGQGLEFLIYFQGNSAPDKSGLPSDRFSAERTGGSVSTLTIQRTQQEDSAVYLCASSAQVNEQFFGPGTRLTVL.